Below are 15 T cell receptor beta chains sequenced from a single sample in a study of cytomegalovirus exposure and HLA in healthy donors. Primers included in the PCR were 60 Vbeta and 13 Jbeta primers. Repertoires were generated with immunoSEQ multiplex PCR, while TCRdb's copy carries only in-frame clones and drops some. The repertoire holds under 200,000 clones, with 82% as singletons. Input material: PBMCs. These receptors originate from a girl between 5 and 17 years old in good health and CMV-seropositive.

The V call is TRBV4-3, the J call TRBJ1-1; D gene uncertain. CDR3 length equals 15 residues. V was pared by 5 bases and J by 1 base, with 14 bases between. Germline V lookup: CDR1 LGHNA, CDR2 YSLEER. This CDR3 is CASSSRGRGNTEAFF. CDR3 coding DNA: TGCGCCAGCAGCTCCCGAGGGAGAGGGAACACTGAAGCTTTCTTT.

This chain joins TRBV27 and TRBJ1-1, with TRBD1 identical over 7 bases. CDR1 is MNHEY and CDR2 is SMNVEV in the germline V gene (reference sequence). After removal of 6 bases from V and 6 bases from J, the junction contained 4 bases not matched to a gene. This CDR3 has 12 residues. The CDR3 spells CASRTGRAEAFF. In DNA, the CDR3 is TGTGCCAGCAGGACAGGGCGGGCTGAAGCTTTCTTT.

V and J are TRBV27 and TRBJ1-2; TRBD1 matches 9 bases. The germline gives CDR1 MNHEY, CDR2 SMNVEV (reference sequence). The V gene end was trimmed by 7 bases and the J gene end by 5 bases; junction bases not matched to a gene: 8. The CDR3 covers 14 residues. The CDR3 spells CASTQTGGYYGYTF. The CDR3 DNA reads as TGTGCCAGCACTCAGACAGGGGGGTATTATGGCTACACCTTC.

CDR3 region: CAWSVRPGVDYGYTF. Written as DNA, the CDR3 is TGTGCCTGGAGTGTACGCCCCGGAGTTGACTATGGCTACACCTTC. V is TRBV30 and J is TRBJ1-2; D gene uncertain. V gave up 0 bases and J gave up 3 bases, with 14 bases separating them. The length of the CDR3 is 15 residues. CDR1 and CDR2 (germline): GTSNPN, SVGIG (reference sequence).

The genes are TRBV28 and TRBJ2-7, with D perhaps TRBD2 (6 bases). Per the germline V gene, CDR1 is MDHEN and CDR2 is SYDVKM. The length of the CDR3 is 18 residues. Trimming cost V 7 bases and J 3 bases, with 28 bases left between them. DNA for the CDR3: TGTGCCAGCATCCAGGGCGGGGCCGGGAATAGTGGGGACTACGAGCAGTACTTC. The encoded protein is CASIQGGAGNSGDYEQYF.

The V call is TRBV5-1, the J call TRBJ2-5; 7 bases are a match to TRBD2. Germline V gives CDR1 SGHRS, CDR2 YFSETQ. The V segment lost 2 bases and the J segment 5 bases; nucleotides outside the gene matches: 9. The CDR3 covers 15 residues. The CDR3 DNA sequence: TGCGCCAGCAGCTTCAGAGGCGGGGGTTGGGAGACCCAGTACTTC. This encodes CASSFRGGGWETQYF.

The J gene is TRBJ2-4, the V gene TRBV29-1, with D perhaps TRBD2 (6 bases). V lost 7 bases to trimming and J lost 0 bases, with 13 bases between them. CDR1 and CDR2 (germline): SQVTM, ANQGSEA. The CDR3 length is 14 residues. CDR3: CSAAGGLAKNIQYF. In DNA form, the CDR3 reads TGCAGCGCAGCCGGGGGACTAGCCAAAAACATTCAGTACTTC.

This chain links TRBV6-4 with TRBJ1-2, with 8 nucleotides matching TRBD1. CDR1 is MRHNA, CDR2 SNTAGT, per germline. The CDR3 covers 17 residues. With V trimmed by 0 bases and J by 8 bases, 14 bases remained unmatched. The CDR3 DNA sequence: TGTGCCAGCAGTGACTCCTATCGCAGGGGGCCACTTGGGGGCTACACCTTC. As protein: CASSDSYRRGPLGGYTF.

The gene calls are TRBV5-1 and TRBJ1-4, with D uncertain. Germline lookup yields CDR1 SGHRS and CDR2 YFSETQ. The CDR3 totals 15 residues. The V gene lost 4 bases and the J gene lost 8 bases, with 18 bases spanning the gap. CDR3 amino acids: CASSPDNGQSEKLFF. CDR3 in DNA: TGCGCCAGCAGCCCGGATAATGGGCAGTCCGAAAAACTGTTTTTT.

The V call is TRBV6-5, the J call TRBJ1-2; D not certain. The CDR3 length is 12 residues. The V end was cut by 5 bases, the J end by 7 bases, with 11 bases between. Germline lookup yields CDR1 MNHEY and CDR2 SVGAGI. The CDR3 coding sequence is TGTGCCAGCAGTCGCCTGGGAGGTGGCTACACCTTC. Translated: CASSRLGGGYTF.

CDR3 sequence (DNA): TGTGCCAGCAGTGTCCCATTCCTCCCAGCTAGCGGGGGGGCCTCCTACAATGAGCAGTTCTTC. This gives the protein CASSVPFLPASGGASYNEQFF. This sequence joins TRBV2 and TRBJ2-1; 12 positions match TRBD2. The CDR3 spans 21 residues. The germline V gene encodes CDR1 SNHLY and CDR2 FYNNEI. Trimming cost V 4 bases and J 0 bases; bases outside gene matches: 16.

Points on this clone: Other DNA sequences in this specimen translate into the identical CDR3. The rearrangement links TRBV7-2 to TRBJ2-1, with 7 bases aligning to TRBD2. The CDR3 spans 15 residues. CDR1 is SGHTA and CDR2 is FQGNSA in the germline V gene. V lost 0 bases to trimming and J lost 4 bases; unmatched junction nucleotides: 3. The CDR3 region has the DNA TGTGCCAGCAGCTTAGCACCGGGGGGTTACAATGAGCAGTTCTTC. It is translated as CASSLAPGGYNEQFF. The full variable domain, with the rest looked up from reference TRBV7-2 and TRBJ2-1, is GAGVSQSPSNKVTEKGKDVELRCDPISGHTALYWYRQSLGQGLEFLIYFQGNSAPDKSGLPSDRFSAERTGGSVSTLTIQRTQQEDSAVYLCASSLAPGGYNEQFFGPGTRLTVL.

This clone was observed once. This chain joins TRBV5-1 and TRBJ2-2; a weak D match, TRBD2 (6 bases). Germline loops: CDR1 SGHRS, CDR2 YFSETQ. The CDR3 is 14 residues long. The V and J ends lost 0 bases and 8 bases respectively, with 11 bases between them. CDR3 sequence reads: CASSLESGVGELFF. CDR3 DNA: TGCGCCAGCAGCTTGGAATCGGGAGTTGGGGAGCTGTTTTTT.

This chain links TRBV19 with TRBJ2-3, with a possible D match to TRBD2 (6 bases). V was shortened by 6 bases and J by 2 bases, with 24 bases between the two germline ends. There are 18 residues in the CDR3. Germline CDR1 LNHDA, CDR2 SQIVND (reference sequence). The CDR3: CASSLAPGLDEVTDTQYF. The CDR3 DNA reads TGTGCCAGTAGCTTAGCCCCGGGACTGGACGAGGTCACAGATACGCAGTATTTT.

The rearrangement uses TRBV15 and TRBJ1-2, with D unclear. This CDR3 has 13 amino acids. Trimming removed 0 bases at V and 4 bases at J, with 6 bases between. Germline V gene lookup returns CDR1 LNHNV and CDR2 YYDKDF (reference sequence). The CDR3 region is CATSRDGVYGYTF. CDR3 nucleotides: TGTGCCACCAGCAGAGATGGAGTCTATGGCTACACCTTC. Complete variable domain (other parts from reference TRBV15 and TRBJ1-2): DAMVIQNPRYQVTQFGKPVTLSCSQTLNHNVMYWYQQKSSQAPKLLFHYYDKDFNNEADTPDNFQSRRPNTSFCFLDIRSPGLGDTAMYLCATSRDGVYGYTFGSGTRLTVV.